The 21 T cell receptor beta chains in this list originate from one sample, sequenced in a study of cytomegalovirus exposure and HLA in healthy donors (dated by TCRdb to 2017 to 2019). The library was generated by the immunoSEQ multiplex PCR assay. A mixture of 60 forward primers for TCR Vbeta segments and 13 reverse primers for TCR Jbeta segments was used in the multiplex PCR. TCRdb took this table from immuneACCESS and kept in-frame rearrangements with V and J called. Such tables lack part of the clones; where checked against another copy, unresolved V genes explain under half of the gap, and the rest is unexplained. The sample contains about 76,000 clones, approximately 72% of them found a single time. Of the sample, about 9.5% is held by the ten largest clones. The specimen was PBMCs. The source is a woman aged 40 to 49 in good health and CMV-seropositive.

The chain carries TRBV18 and TRBJ1-4; the D gene is possibly TRBD1 (6 bases). The CDR3 totals 16 residues. V was pared by 3 bases and J by 5 bases, with 16 bases between. The germline gives CDR1 KGHSH, CDR2 LQKENI. The CDR3 sequence: CASSPYRETINEKLFF. The CDR3 DNA sequence: TGTGCCAGCTCACCCTACAGGGAAACCATAAATGAAAAACTGTTTTTT.

The V gene is TRBV9, the J gene TRBJ2-2, with D tentatively TRBD2 (5 bases). Germline V CDR1 and CDR2: SGDLS, YYNGEE. V was shortened by 0 bases and J by 11 bases, with 11 bases between the two germline ends. CDR3 length equals 13 residues. The CDR3 region has the DNA TGTGCCAGCAGCGTAGTTGCTAGCAAAGAGCTGTTTTTT. It specifies CASSVVASKELFF.

This clone was counted once. The rearrangement uses TRBV6-5 and TRBJ2-3; 7 positions match TRBD2. The V and J ends lost 6 bases and 0 bases, in that order; junction bases with no gene match: 6. Per the germline V gene, CDR1 is MNHEY and CDR2 is SVGAGI. The CDR3 totals 15 residues. Here the CDR3 reads CASRASGSSTDTQYF. The CDR3 DNA reads TGTGCCAGCAGAGCTAGCGGTTCTAGCACAGATACGCAGTATTTT.

This clone was seen just once. The chain joins TRBV19 to TRBJ2-2; D is unclear. Germline CDR1 and CDR2: LNHDA and SQIVND (reference sequence). V was pared by 6 bases and J by 2 bases, with 19 bases between. The CDR3 runs to 17 residues. The CDR3 coding sequence is TGTGCCAGTAGCCTCATCCCTCGGGTGGTAAACACCGGGGAGCTGTTTTTT. Amino acids: CASSLIPRVVNTGELFF.

This clone counts as large. The chain couples TRBV7-2 to TRBJ1-3, with 7 bases identical to TRBD1. This CDR3 is 14 amino acids long. The V segment lost 5 bases and the J segment 2 bases; nucleotides outside the gene matches: 3. The germline CDR1 and CDR2 sequences are SGHTA and FQGNSA. The CDR3 region has the DNA TGTGCCAGCAGCCCCGGGACAGCTGGAAACACCATATATTTT. Its protein product is CASSPGTAGNTIYF.

The chain joins TRBV9 to TRBJ1-6; the D gene is possibly TRBD1 (6 bases). There are 14 residues in the CDR3. CDR1 SGDLS and CDR2 YYNGEE come from the germline V gene. V was pared by 0 bases and J by 10 bases, with 11 bases between. CDR3 DNA: TGTGCCAGCAGCGTAGGACAGGCATGGTCACCCCTCCACTTT. Translation gives CASSVGQAWSPLHF.

V gene TRBV7-2 combines with J gene TRBJ2-7; 7 bases are a match to TRBD2. The CDR3 length is 15 residues. Per germline, CDR1 SGHTA and CDR2 FQGNSA. J lost 2 bases, V lost 1 base, and 5 bases had no gene match. In DNA, the CDR3 is TGTGCCAGCAGCTTAGGGATAGCGGGTACCTACGAGCAGTACTTC. This codes for CASSLGIAGTYEQYF.

The chain combines TRBV28 with TRBJ1-5, with a weak D call TRBD1 (6 bases). This CDR3 has 18 residues. V lost 5 bases and J 4 bases, leaving 24 bases between the germline ends. From germline, CDR1 is MDHEN and CDR2 SYDVKM. As DNA, the CDR3 is TGTGCCAGCAGTCCCTTTTTTCCGGGGGGCGTAAGGAATCAGCCCCAGCATTTT. Translation: CASSPFFPGGVRNQPQHF.

This chain joins TRBV5-4 and TRBJ2-5, with D perhaps matching TRBD1 (5 bases). The DNA end is a closer match to TRBJ2-7, so the J assignment may be wrong. Germline V lookup: CDR1 SGHNT, CDR2 YYREEE (reference sequence). The CDR3 consists of 12 residues. As DNA, the CDR3 is TGTGCCAGCAGTTACCAGGGTTACGAGCAGTACTTC. This sequence encodes CASSYQGYEQYF.

V usage is TRBV2 and J usage is TRBJ2-4, with TRBD2 identical over 7 bases. Germline V gene lookup returns CDR1 SNHLY and CDR2 FYNNEI. The CDR3 extends over 13 amino acids. J gave up 7 bases and V 8 bases, and 8 bases lay outside the gene matches. CDR3 coding DNA: TGTGCCAGCTCGACGGGGGGAATGAACATTCAGTACTTC. Amino acids: CASSTGGMNIQYF.

This clone is a singleton in its sample. The V call is TRBV5-4, the J call TRBJ2-1, with 11 nucleotides matching TRBD2. Germline V gene sequence: CDR1 SGHNT, CDR2 YYREEE (reference sequence). Unmatched junction bases numbered 16, after V lost 6 bases and J lost 5 bases. There are 18 residues in the CDR3. CDR3 loop: CASTTVGLAGGLNNEQFF. The CDR3 DNA follows: TGTGCCAGCACCACTGTGGGGTTAGCGGGGGGGTTAAACAATGAGCAGTTCTTC. The whole variable domain, remainder taken from reference TRBV5-4 and TRBJ2-1, is ETGVTQSPTHLIKTRGQQVTLRCSSQSGHNTVSWYQQALGQGPQFIFQYYREEENGRGNFPPRFSGLQFPNYSSELNVNALELDDSALYLCASTTVGLAGGLNNEQFFGPGTRLTVL.

The table lists this clone with a few counts. The chain links TRBV28 to TRBJ1-5; D unresolved. The V end lost 2 bases, the J end lost 0 bases, and 5 bases lay between the germline ends. CDR3 length equals 14 residues. The germline CDR1 and CDR2 sequences are MDHEN and SYDVKM. DNA for the CDR3: TGTGCCAGCAGTTTACCCTATAGCAATCAGCCCCAGCATTTT. This translates into CASSLPYSNQPQHF.

CDR3 sequence (DNA): TGTGCCAGCAGTTCCTCCGACAGGGGGAGGACTGAAGCTTTCTTT. Protein: CASSSSDRGRTEAFF. V usage is TRBV6-5 and J usage is TRBJ1-1; 9 positions agree with TRBD1. CDR3 length: 15 residues. V lost 4 bases, J lost 5 bases, and 8 bases stayed unmatched. Per the germline V gene, CDR1 is MNHEY and CDR2 is SVGAGI.

The chain uses TRBV6-1 and TRBJ1-6; the D gene is possibly TRBD1 (5 bases). Germline loops: CDR1 MNHNS, CDR2 SASEGT. V lost 1 base and J lost 6, with 7 bases in between. This CDR3 has 14 amino acids. CDR3 in DNA: TGTGCCAGCAGTGAAGGACAGCTTAATTCACCCCTCCACTTT. This encodes CASSEGQLNSPLHF.

With regard to this clone: An end of the junction does not agree with germline; a read error may underlie this. The chain combines TRBV18 with TRBJ1-1; D remains unclear. The CDR3 spans 13 residues. CDR1 KGHSH and CDR2 LQKENI come from the germline V gene. In DNA form, the CDR3 reads TGTGCCAGCTCCCCACGAAGGGAGACTGAAGCTTTCTTT. Protein product: CASSPRRETEAFF.

This rearrangement joins TRBV21-1 to TRBJ1-2. TRBV21-1 corresponds to a pseudogene. The CDR3 sequence is 17 residues long. The DNA of the CDR3 is TGTGCCAGCAGCAACCGAGACCGGGGGTCCCATAACTATGGCTACACCTTC. Amino acid sequence: CASSNRDRGSHNYGYTF.

Only a few counts were recorded for this clone. V and J are TRBV4-3 and TRBJ2-6, with a tentative D call TRBD1 (7 bases). V was clipped by 4 bases and J by 4 bases, with 17 bases between them. CDR3 length: 17 residues. Per the germline V gene, CDR1 is LGHNA and CDR2 is YSLEER. The CDR3 DNA reads TGCGCCAGCAGCCGCGGGGACAGCCGGACGGGGGCCAACGTCCTGACTTTC. Encoded protein: CASSRGDSRTGANVLTF.

The chain carries TRBV10-3 and TRBJ2-5; a possible D gene is TRBD2 (5 bases). V was cut by 9 bases and J by 0 bases, with 8 bases left in between. The CDR3 is 12 residues long. From germline, CDR1 is ENHRY and CDR2 SYGVKD. The CDR3 coding sequence is TGTGCCATTTCGGGATACCAAGAGACCCAGTACTTC. Translation: CAISGYQETQYF.

Remarks on this clone: At one end, the junction sequence differs from germline, possibly due to a read error. The genes are TRBV7-9 and TRBJ1-1; TRBD1 matches at 7 bases. From germline, CDR1 is SEHNR and CDR2 FQNEAQ (reference sequence). The CDR3 consists of 12 residues. In nucleotides, the CDR3 is TGTTCCAGCAGCTCGGGGACAGCTAAAGCTTTCTTT. Residues: CSSSSGTAKAFF.

V is TRBV18 and J is TRBJ2-5; TRBD2 agrees at 7 bases. Germline V gives CDR1 KGHSH, CDR2 LQKENI. There are 15 residues in the CDR3. V lost 3 bases and J lost 2; bases outside the gene matches: 6. In nucleotides, the CDR3 is TGTGCCAGCTCACCGGACTGGGGGGGGCAAGAGACCCAGTACTTC. Its protein product is CASSPDWGGQETQYF.

The chain uses TRBV5-1 and TRBJ2-1, with 7 bases fitting TRBD1. The germline V gene encodes CDR1 SGHRS and CDR2 YFSETQ. V lost 7 bases and J lost 10; bases outside the gene matches: 11. This CDR3 comprises 13 residues. CDR3 in DNA: TGCGCCAGCGGGCCGCGACAGGGCAGGGAGCAGTTCTTC. Translated, it gives CASGPRQGREQFF. The full variable domain, in which reference TRBV5-1 and TRBJ2-1 provide the parts outside the CDR3, is KAGVTQTPRYLIKTRGQQVTLSCSPISGHRSVSWYQQTPGQGLQFLFEYFSETQRNKGNFPGRFSGRQFSNSRSEMNVSTLELGDSALYLCASGPRQGREQFFGPGTRLTVL.